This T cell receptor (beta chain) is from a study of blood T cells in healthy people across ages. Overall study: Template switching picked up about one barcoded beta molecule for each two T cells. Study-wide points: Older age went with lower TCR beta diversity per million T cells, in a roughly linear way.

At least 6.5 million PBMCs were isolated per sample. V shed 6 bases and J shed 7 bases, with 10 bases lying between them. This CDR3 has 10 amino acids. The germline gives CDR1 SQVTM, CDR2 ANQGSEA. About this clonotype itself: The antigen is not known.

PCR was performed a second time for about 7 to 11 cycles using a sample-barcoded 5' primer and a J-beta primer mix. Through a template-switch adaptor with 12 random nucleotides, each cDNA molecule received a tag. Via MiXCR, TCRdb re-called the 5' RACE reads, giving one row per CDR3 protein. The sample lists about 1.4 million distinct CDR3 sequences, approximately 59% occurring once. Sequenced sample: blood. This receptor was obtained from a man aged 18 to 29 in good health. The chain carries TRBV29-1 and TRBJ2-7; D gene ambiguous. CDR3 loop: CSVILNEQYF. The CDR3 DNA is TGCAGCGTGATACTCAATGAGCAGTACTTC.